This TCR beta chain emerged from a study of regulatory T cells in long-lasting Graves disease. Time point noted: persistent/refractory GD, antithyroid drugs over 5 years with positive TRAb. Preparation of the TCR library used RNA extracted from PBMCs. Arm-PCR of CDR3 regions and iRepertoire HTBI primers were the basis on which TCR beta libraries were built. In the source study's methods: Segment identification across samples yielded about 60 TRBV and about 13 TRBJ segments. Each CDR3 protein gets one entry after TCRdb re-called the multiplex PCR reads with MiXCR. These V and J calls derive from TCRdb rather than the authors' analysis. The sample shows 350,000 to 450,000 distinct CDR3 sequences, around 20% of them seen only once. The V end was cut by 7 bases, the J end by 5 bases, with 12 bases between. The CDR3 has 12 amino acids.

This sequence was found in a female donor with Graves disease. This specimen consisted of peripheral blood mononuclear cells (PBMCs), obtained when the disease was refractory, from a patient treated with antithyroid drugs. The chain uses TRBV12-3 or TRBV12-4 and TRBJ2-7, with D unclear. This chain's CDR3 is CASTLGVNEQYF. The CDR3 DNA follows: TGTGCCAGCACCCTCGGAGTTAACGAGCAGTACTTC.